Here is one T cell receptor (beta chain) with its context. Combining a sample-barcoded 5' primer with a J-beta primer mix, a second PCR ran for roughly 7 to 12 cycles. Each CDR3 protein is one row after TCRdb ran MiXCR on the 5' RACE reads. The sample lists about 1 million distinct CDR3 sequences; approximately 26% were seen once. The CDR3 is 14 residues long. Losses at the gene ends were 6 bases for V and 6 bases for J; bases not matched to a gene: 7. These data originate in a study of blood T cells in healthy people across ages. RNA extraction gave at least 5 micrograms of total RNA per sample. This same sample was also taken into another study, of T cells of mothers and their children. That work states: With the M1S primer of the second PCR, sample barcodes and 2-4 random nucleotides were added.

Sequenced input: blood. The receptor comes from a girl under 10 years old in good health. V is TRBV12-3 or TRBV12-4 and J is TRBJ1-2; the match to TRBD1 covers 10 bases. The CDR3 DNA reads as TGTGCCAGCAGACCGACAGGGGGCAGTAATGGCTACACCTTC. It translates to CASRPTGGSNGYTF.